What follows are 20 T cell receptor beta chains derived from one specimen sequenced in a study of T cells expressing NK-cell markers. After re-calling the 5' RACE reads, TCRdb lists one entry per CDR3 protein, DNA absent. The sample has several thousand distinct CDR3 sequences, and its top ten clones hold over 50%. The sequenced sample consisted of blood T cells: a sorted CD56 or NKG2C T cell subset, CD4+ or CD8+ T cells, or bulk PBMC T cells (not recorded which). Receptors originate from a man aged 18 to 29 in good health.

J is TRBJ2-1 and V is TRBV19; TCRdb's D gene call, TRBD1, goes unchecked for lack of DNA. CDR1 is LNHDA and CDR2 is SQIVND in the germline V gene (reference sequence). The CDR3 is 15 amino acids. CDR3 sequence reads: CASSLRTGSYNEQFF.

This chain uses TRBV6-6 with TRBJ2-7; there is no DNA to check the TCRdb D call of TRBD1. The CDR3 sequence is 13 residues long. Germline-derived CDR1 and CDR2 are MNHNY and SVGAGI (reference sequence). The CDR3 sequence is CASSSGQGTTQYF.

This clonotype registers medium-sized by frequency. The gene calls are TRBV24-1 and TRBJ2-1; TCRdb returns TRBD1, unconfirmable since there is no DNA. CDR1 KGHDR and CDR2 SFDVKD come from the germline V gene. CDR3 length: 12 residues. The chain's CDR3 is CATRTGHNEQFF.

The rearrangement uses TRBV6-2 or TRBV6-3 and TRBJ2-7; as DNA is missing, the TRBD1 call by TCRdb cannot be tested. This CDR3 has 15 amino acids. Germline-derived CDR1 and CDR2 are MNHEY and SVGEGT. The CDR3 reads CASKTGQGDSYEQYF.

The chain carries TRBV6-5 and TRBJ2-2; TCRdb indicates TRBD1, and absent DNA this call remains unverified. The CDR3 sequence is 15 residues long. Per germline, CDR1 MNHEY and CDR2 SVGAGI. The CDR3 spells CASSKEGAAPGELFF.

J is TRBJ2-7 and V is TRBV7-9; the D call from TCRdb, TRBD1, cannot be confirmed without DNA. The CDR3 contains 14 residues. The germline gives CDR1 SEHNR, CDR2 FQNEAQ (reference sequence). CDR3 sequence: CASNQGALSYEQYF.

This rearrangement joins TRBV10-1 to TRBJ1-6. Per the germline V gene, CDR1 is WNHNN and CDR2 is SYGVQD (reference sequence). The CDR3 runs to 13 residues. The CDR3 region is CASSGGEGSPLHF.

This sequence joins TRBV6-4 and TRBJ2-2; checking the TCRdb D call of TRBD1 is not possible without DNA. Germline-derived CDR1 and CDR2 are MRHNA and SNTAGT. This CDR3 region has 14 residues. CDR3: CASSDSEGAGELFF.

The chain has TRBV6-5 and TRBJ1-6; the D gene TCRdb calls, TRBD1, cannot be checked with no DNA. Germline CDR1 and CDR2: MNHEY and SVGAGI. CDR3 length: 15 residues. The CDR3 loop is CASSLGTGGNSPLHF.

The rearrangement uses TRBV6-4 and TRBJ2-1; the D call of TRBD2 rests on TCRdb alone, since no DNA is present to check it. Germline V gives CDR1 MRHNA, CDR2 SNTAGT. The CDR3 has 15 residues. The CDR3 sequence: CASSEGTSGSNEQFF.

This clonotype is deemed medium-sized (0.01 to 0.1%) by its frequency. The gene calls are TRBV20-1 and TRBJ2-3; TCRdb gives TRBD2 as the D gene, but with no DNA this cannot be confirmed. The germline gives CDR1 DFQATT, CDR2 SNEGSKA (reference sequence). CDR3 length equals 14 residues. CDR3 residues: CSAPIAGSTDTQYF.

The V and J genes are TRBV5-1 and TRBJ2-6. The germline gives CDR1 SGHRS, CDR2 YFSETQ. The CDR3 has 17 residues. The CDR3 region is CASSLGTVRSGANVLTF.

The rearrangement uses TRBV19 and TRBJ2-4. The CDR3 is 14 residues long. Germline V gene data show CDR1 as LNHDA and CDR2 as SQIVND (reference sequence). The CDR3 sequence: CASSIRGAKNIQYF.

The chain carries TRBV20-1 and TRBJ2-3; TCRdb lists TRBD2, though no DNA is available to test this call. The CDR3 sequence is 15 residues long. Germline V gene data show CDR1 as DFQATT and CDR2 as SNEGSKA (reference sequence). CDR3 region: CSARGTSGSSDTQYF.

The genes are TRBV28 and TRBJ2-1; TCRdb names TRBD2, which stays unverified in the absence of DNA. This CDR3 has 16 residues. Germline-derived CDR1 and CDR2 are MDHEN and SYDVKM. Here the CDR3 reads CASSLPRLAGYNEQFF.

This chain joins TRBV6-4 and TRBJ2-3; TCRdb gives TRBD2 as the D gene, but with no DNA this cannot be confirmed. This CDR3 has 15 residues. Germline-derived CDR1 and CDR2 are MRHNA and SNTAGT. This CDR3 reads CASSALAGAGDTQYF.

CDR3 protein: CASSYASGGSTDTQYF. This chain connects TRBV6-5 to TRBJ2-3; with no DNA, the TCRdb D assignment of TRBD2 cannot be verified. CDR1 is MNHEY, CDR2 SVGAGI, per germline. CDR3 length equals 16 residues.

The chain is built from TRBV14 and TRBJ2-6; there is no DNA to check the TCRdb D call of TRBD2. CDR3 size: 17 residues. The germline V gene has CDR1 SGHDN and CDR2 FVKESK. The CDR3 is CASSLLRASSGANVLTF.

The V call is TRBV7-2, the J call TRBJ2-6; TCRdb selects TRBD1, and the lack of DNA leaves this call unchecked. This CDR3 is 18 amino acids long. Germline CDR1 and CDR2: SGHTA and FQGNSA. The CDR3 is CASSFSGTGYSGANVLTF.

V is TRBV6-2 or TRBV6-3 and J is TRBJ2-3; the D gene TCRdb calls, TRBD1, cannot be checked with no DNA. Germline CDR1 is MNHEY and CDR2 is SVGEGT. This CDR3 contains 15 residues. The CDR3 spells CASSYSGHLTDTQYF.